The source of this T cell receptor (beta chain) is a study of T cells after yellow fever vaccination. Study context: When fractions had low cell numbers, they were prepared with SMART-Seq v4 Ultra Low Input. Study conclusions and caveats: It was a weaker secondary response, yet one that peaked faster, at day 5 versus 15. Clones from primary vaccination mostly reappeared after the booster (96% CD4, just over 85% CD8). The CD4 compartment and the CD8 compartment contained a small share of clonotypes in common.

One entry per CDR3 protein results from TCRdb running MiXCR on the 5' RACE reads. This sample yields some 670,000 distinct CDR3 sequences, of which approximately 13% are seen a single time; more than 13% belongs to the top ten. This CDR3 region has 14 residues. Per germline, CDR1 SGHRS and CDR2 YFSETQ. V dropped 4 bases and J dropped 3 bases, with 14 bases sitting between them. As to this clonotype: The antigen is undetermined.

This TCR came from a man aged 25 to 40 who received the YFV17D yellow fever vaccine. V usage is TRBV5-1 and J usage is TRBJ2-7, with D tentatively TRBD2 (7 bases). The sequencing used PBMCs, collected on the day of the yellow fever booster vaccination. The CDR3 nucleotides are TGCGCCAGCAGCCGGGGGGACATAGGCTACGAGCAGTACTTC. Amino acid sequence: CASSRGDIGYEQYF.